The clone carrying this T cell receptor beta chain was detected once. The naive CD8 population came from CD45RO-negative cells selected for CCR7, without terminally differentiated effector memory CD45RA+ cells. CDR1 is SGHRS, CDR2 YFSETQ, per germline. The CDR3 totals 14 residues. V lost 2 bases and J lost 4, with 13 bases in between. Using immunoSEQ multiplex PCR, the repertoire was profiled, and TCRdb retains in-frame clones only, with some absent. Here the sample spans over 2,000,000 clones, over 85% being singletons. The sample belongs to a study of shared clonotypes between healthy human individuals.

The sequencing sample was made of naive CD8+ T cells from PBMCs. This chain links TRBV5-1 with TRBJ2-7; D possibly corresponds to TRBD1 (6 bases). This clonotype was sampled from a man younger than 35 in good health. Some clones in this sample may be carry-over from other donors' samples. This chain's CDR3 is CASSFRGVGYEQYF. CDR3 DNA sequence: TGCGCCAGCAGCTTCAGGGGAGTCGGGTACGAGCAGTACTTC.